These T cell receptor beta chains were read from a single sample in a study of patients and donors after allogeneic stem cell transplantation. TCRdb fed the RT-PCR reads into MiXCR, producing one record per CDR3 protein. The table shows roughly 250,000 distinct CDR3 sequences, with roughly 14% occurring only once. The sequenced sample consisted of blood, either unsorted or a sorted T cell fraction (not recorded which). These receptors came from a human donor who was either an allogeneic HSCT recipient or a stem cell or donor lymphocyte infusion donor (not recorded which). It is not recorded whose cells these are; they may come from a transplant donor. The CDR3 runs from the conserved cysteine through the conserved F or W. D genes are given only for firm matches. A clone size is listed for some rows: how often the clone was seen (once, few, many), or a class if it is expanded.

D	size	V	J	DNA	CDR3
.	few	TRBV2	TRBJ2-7	TGTGCCAGCTGTCCGGGACACACCTTTTACGAGCAGTACTTC	CASCPGHTFYEQYF
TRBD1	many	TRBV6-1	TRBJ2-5	TGTGCCAGCAGCCCAGGGACAGGGCTACGGGAGACCCAGTACTTC	CASSPGTGLRETQYF
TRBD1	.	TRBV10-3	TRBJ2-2	TGTGCCATCAGTGGACAGGGGCTAGGGGACACCGGGGAGCTGTTTTTT	CAISGQGLGDTGELFF
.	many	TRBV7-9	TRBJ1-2	TGTGCCAGCAGCTTGCTTTCGGGGGCTGACTATGGCTACACCTTC	CASSLLSGADYGYTF
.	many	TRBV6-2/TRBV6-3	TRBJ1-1	TGTGCCAGCAGAAGGACGGGGAACACTGAAGCTTTCTTT	CASRRTGNTEAFF
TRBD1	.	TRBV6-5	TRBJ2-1	TGTGCCAGCAGTTACTCGTCCGGGACAGGGGATATCTATGAGCAGTTCTTC	CASSYSSGTGDIYEQFF
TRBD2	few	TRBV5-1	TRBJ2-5	TGCGCCAGCAGCTTATCGACTAGCGGGAGGGAAAAGACCCAGTACTTC	CASSLSTSGREKTQYF
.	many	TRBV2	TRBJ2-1	TGTGCCAGCACCCCCTGGGATGAGCAGTTCTTC	CASTPWDEQFF
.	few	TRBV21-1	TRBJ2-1	TGTGCCAGCAGCAATGACAGGGGGCGCGTGGCTGAGCAGTTCTTC	CASSNDRGRVAEQFF
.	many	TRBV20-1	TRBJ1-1	TGCAGTTCCCCCGTCTTGGCTGAAGCTTTCTTT	CSSPVLAEAFF
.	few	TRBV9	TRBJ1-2	TGTGCCAGCAGCGTCTTTGATGGGTCCAACTATGGCTACACCTTC	CASSVFDGSNYGYTF
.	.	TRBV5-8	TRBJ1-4	TGTGCCAGCAGCTTCGACAGACAAGTGGGAAAACTGTTTTTT	CASSFDRQVGKLFF
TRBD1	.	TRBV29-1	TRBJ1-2	TGCAGCGTGGCAACCGGGACAGTCTATGGCTACACCTTC	CSVATGTVYGYTF
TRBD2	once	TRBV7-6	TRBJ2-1	TGTGCCAGCAGCCAACAAGTAGCGGGGGGCTTCAATGAGCAGTTCTTC	CASSQQVAGGFNEQFF
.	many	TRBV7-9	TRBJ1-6	TGTGCCAGCAGCACCGACAGCCGAAATTCACCCCTCCACTTT	CASSTDSRNSPLHF
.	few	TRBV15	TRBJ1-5	TGTGCCACCAGCAGAGATCCCCCGGGGGGCGCGGAGCCCCAGCATTTT	CATSRDPPGGAEPQHF
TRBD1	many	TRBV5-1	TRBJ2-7	TGCGCCAGCAGCTTGATGGACAGGACGAGGCAGTACTTC	CASSLMDRTRQYF
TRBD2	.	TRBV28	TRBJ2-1	TGTGCCAGCAGTTTATCGGCTAGCGGGAGGAATGAGCAGTTCTTC	CASSLSASGRNEQFF
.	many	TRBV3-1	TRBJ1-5	TGTGCCAGCAGCCAAGATCTGGGTCAGCCCCAGCATTTT	CASSQDLGQPQHF
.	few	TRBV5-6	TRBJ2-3	TGTGCCAGCAGTACACAAATTACGCAGTATTTT	CASSTQITQYF
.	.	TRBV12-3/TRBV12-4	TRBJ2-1	TGTGCCAGCAGTTTAATAGGGGCTGTAAATGAGCAGTTCTTC	CASSLIGAVNEQFF
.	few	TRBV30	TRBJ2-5	TGTGCCTGGAGCCACACCGGGGAGACCCAGTACTTC	CAWSHTGETQYF
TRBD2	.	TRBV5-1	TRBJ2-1	TGCGCCAGCAGCGGTGGACTAGCGGGAGGGGGCTCCTACAATGAGCAGTTCTTC	CASSGGLAGGGSYNEQFF
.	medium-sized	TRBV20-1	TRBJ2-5	TGCAGTGCCATTCGCCCTGGGGTAGGGTGGGAGACCCAGTACTTC	CSAIRPGVGWETQYF
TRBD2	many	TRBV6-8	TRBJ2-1	TGTGCCAGCACCCCCCACTCCCCCACTAGCGGGAGTTGTGAGGGTGAGCAGTTCTTC	CASTPHSPTSGSCEGEQFF
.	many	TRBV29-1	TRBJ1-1	TGCAGCGGCAAGGGTGGAGACACTGAAGCTTTCTTT	CSGKGGDTEAFF
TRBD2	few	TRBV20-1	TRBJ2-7	TGCAGTGCTAACACAGCGGGAGGGCCCGAGCAGTACTTC	CSANTAGGPEQYF
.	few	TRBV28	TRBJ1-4	TGTGCCAGCAGTTCAGGGGTTACTAATGAAAAACTGTTTTTT	CASSSGVTNEKLFF
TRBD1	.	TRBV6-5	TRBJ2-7	TGTGCCAGCAGTTACTCTCCCTATGCAGGGGGCGCTGAAAGTGTCGAGCAGTACTTC	CASSYSPYAGGAESVEQYF
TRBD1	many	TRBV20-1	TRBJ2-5	TGCAGTGCTAGGGGACAGGGGGCGGAGAGGGAGACCCAGTACTTC	CSARGQGAERETQYF
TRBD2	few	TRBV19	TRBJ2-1	TGTGCCAGTGGAGGTAGCGGGGTTTACAATGAGCAGTTCTTC	CASGGSGVYNEQFF
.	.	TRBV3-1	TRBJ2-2	TGTGCCAGCAGCCCCTCTAGCGCGGGGGGGGAGCTGTTTTTT	CASSPSSAGGELFF